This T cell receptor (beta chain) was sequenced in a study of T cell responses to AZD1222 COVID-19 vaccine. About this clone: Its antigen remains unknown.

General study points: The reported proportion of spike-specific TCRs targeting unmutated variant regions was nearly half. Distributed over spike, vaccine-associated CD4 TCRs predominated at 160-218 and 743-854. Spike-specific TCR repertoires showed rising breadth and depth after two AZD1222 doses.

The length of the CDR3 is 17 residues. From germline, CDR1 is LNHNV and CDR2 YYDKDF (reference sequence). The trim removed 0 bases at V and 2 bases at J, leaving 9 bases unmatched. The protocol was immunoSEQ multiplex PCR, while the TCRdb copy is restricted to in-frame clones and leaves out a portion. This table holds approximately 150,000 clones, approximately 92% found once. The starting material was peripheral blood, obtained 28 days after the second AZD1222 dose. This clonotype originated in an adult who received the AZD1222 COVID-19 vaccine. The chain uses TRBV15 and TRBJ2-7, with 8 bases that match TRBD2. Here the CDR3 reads CATSRDSGSGSTYEQYF. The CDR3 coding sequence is TGTGCCACCAGCAGAGATTCGGGAAGCGGGAGTACCTACGAGCAGTACTTC.